Following are 2 T cell receptor beta chains from one sample sequenced in a study of Ad26.COV2.S vaccination and SARS-CoV-2 variants. Treatment here: approximately 18 received Ad26.COV2.S at low or high dose, single or two shots; five or six received placebo; per-sample allocation not given. Sampling took place 63 days after the first vaccine or placebo injection. Assay used: immunoSEQ multiplex PCR; TCRdb lists only in-frame clones, some missing. The sample shows hundreds of thousands of clones, 87% of them seen only once. Sequencing used peripheral blood, obtained in a trial of Ad26.COV2.S vaccine versus placebo. All receptors come from a person between 18 and 59 years old who received the Ad26.COV2.S COVID-19 vaccine or a placebo.

The V and J genes are TRBV5-1 and TRBJ2-7; the match to TRBD1 covers 8 bases. Trimming cost V 0 bases and J 6 bases; bases outside gene matches: 5. The germline gives CDR1 SGHRS, CDR2 YFSETQ. This CDR3 contains 14 residues. The CDR3 DNA reads TGCGCCAGCAGCTTGGAGGGCAGGGGGCGCGAGCAGTACTTC. Residues: CASSLEGRGREQYF.

This clone came up once. The chain links TRBV5-1 to TRBJ2-1; the D is unclear. The length of the CDR3 is 11 residues. CDR1 SGHRS and CDR2 YFSETQ come from the germline V gene. Trimming shortened V by 0 bases and J by 14 bases, and 9 bases separated the two germline ends. CDR3 in DNA: TGCGCCAGCAGCTTGGAAAGGGAAGAGTTCTTC. Its protein product is CASSLEREEFF.